Listed here are 25 T cell receptor beta chains from one sample, sequenced in a study of vaccination and CD4 T cells after COVID-19. The treatment was: roughly 10-day PBMC culture with coronavirus spike peptide pools or control peptides (ViraFEST assay). Sequenced with the Oncomine TCR Beta short-read assay was DNA taken from cultured CD4+ T cells. TCRdb re-derived calls from the PCR reads in MiXCR, one entry per CDR3 protein. The data hold approximately 12,000 distinct CDR3 sequences, with 30% observed a single time. Their antigens remain unidentified. Sequenced material: cultured CD4+ T cells from blood. The receptors derive from a human donor with COVID-19.

The genes are TRBV19 and TRBJ2-1; 9 bases fit TRBD1. The ends lost 5 bases at V and 8 bases at J; junction bases unmatched: 1. CDR3 length: 12 residues. CDR1 LNHDA and CDR2 SQIVND come from the germline V gene (reference sequence). CDR3 nucleotide sequence: TGTGCCAGTAGTGGGACAGGGTATGAGCAGTTCTTC. Its translation: CASSGTGYEQFF.

The chain links TRBV20-1 to TRBJ1-6; D call uncertain. Germline loops: CDR1 DFQATT, CDR2 SNEGSKA (reference sequence). This CDR3 contains 14 residues. V was cut by 0 bases and J by 7 bases, with 10 bases left in between. This chain's CDR3 is CSARDRSNNSPLHF. As DNA, the CDR3 is TGCAGTGCTAGAGATCGCAGCAACAATTCACCCCTCCACTTT.

This clonotype was observed a handful of times. The chain uses TRBV21-1 and TRBJ2-7; the table's TRBD1 call for D was not verified on the DNA. TRBV21-1 is a recognized pseudogene. CDR3 length equals 18 residues. The CDR3 nucleotides read TGTGCCAGCAGCAAAAGAGCGACCGGGACAGGGAAACCCTACGAGCAGTACTTC. It codes for CASSKRATGTGKPYEQYF.

V gene TRBV6-1 combines with J gene TRBJ1-5; D remains ambiguous. V lost 6 bases to trimming and J lost 5 bases, with 11 bases between them. The V gene's germline CDR1 is MNHNS and CDR2 SASEGT. This CDR3 spans 13 amino acids. The CDR3: CASRDRTDQPQHF. As DNA, the CDR3 is TGTGCCAGCAGGGACCGGACGGATCAGCCCCAGCATTTT.

The genes are TRBV7-9 and TRBJ2-7, with 11 nucleotides matching TRBD2. The junction had 3 bases not matched to a gene; V was cut back by 1 base and J by 4 bases. CDR3 length: 15 residues. The germline V gene has CDR1 SEHNR and CDR2 FQNEAQ (reference sequence). CDR3 DNA: TGTGCCAGCAGCTTAGGTAGCGGGGGGGTATACGAGCAGTACTTC. Encoded protein: CASSLGSGGVYEQYF. The full variable domain, rest sourced from reference TRBV7-9 and TRBJ2-7, is DTGVSQNPRHKITKRGQNVTFRCDPISEHNRLYWYRQTLGQGPEFLTYFQNEAQLEKSRLLSDRFSAERPKGSFSTLEIQRTEQGDSAMYLCASSLGSGGVYEQYFGPGTRLTVT.

The chain has TRBV11-2 and TRBJ2-2, with D perhaps TRBD2 (6 bases). The length of the CDR3 is 16 residues. The germline V and J ends were trimmed by 1 base and 2 bases, with 11 bases remaining between them. Germline assignment: CDR1 SGHAT and CDR2 FQNNGV. CDR3 sequence reads: CASSLVRGVNTGELFF. The CDR3, as DNA: TGTGCCAGCAGCTTAGTGCGGGGAGTCAACACCGGGGAGCTGTTTTTT. Full variable domain (outside the CDR3, taken from reference TRBV11-2 and TRBJ2-2): EAGVAQSPRYKIIEKRQSVAFWCNPISGHATLYWYQQILGQGPKLLIQFQNNGVVDDSQLPKDRFSAERLKGVDSTLKIQPAKLEDSAVYLCASSLVRGVNTGELFFGEGSRLTVL.

The chain has TRBV19 and TRBJ2-1, with TRBD1 identical over 8 bases. Germline loops: CDR1 LNHDA, CDR2 SQIVND (reference sequence). V shed 5 bases, J shed 5 bases, and the junction held 11 bases outside the gene matches. The CDR3 length is 16 residues. The chain's CDR3 is CASSGGQGRPHNEQFF. The CDR3 DNA follows: TGTGCCAGTAGTGGCGGACAGGGCCGTCCCCACAATGAGCAGTTCTTC.

This clonotype showed up just a few times. This chain links TRBV2 with TRBJ1-1; possible D gene TRBD1, 6 bases. CDR1 and CDR2 from the germline V gene are SNHLY and FYNNEI. V dropped 3 bases and J dropped 5 bases, with 13 bases sitting between them. The CDR3 is 14 amino acids. The CDR3 region is CASSDIGGKTEAFF. The CDR3 DNA reads as TGTGCCAGCAGTGATATCGGGGGCAAGACTGAAGCTTTCTTT.

The chain couples TRBV9 to TRBJ1-6; D gene unclear. The CDR3 sequence is 14 residues long. CDR1 SGDLS and CDR2 YYNGEE come from the germline V gene. V shed 2 bases and J shed 5 bases, with 8 bases lying between them. The CDR3 bases are TGTGCCAGCAGCGTCGCCGGTAATAATTCACCCCTCCACTTT. It translates to CASSVAGNNSPLHF.

The chain joins TRBV19 to TRBJ1-6; TRBD1 agrees at 7 bases. Germline CDR1 LNHDA, CDR2 SQIVND (reference sequence). V dropped 9 bases and J dropped 3; count of bases not matched to a gene: 2. There are 13 residues in the CDR3. This CDR3 reads CASRDSYNSPLHF. Here the CDR3 DNA reads TGTGCCAGCCGGGACAGCTATAATTCACCCCTCCACTTT.

This clonotype has more than one count but fewer than ten. The rearrangement joins TRBV12-3 or TRBV12-4 to TRBJ2-5; 10 bases align to TRBD1. The CDR3 length is 17 residues. After removal of 6 bases from V and 4 bases from J, the junction contained 14 bases not matched to a gene. The CDR3 reads CASSSGTGDRLLETQYF. CDR3 DNA sequence: TGTGCCAGCAGCTCCGGGACAGGGGATCGTCTGTTAGAGACCCAGTACTTC.

This chain links TRBV11-2 with TRBJ1-2, with D maybe TRBD1 (6 bases). The CDR3 has 15 amino acids. Looked up from germline, CDR1 is SGHAT and CDR2 is FQNNGV. V was trimmed by 7 bases and J by 3 bases, leaving 18 bases between them. This CDR3 reads CASTSDSRTYYGYTF. The DNA of the CDR3 is TGTGCCAGCACTTCGGACAGCCGAACGTACTATGGCTACACCTTC.

This clonotype showed up just a few times. This rearrangement joins TRBV28 to TRBJ2-7, with no clear D. The germline V gene encodes CDR1 MDHEN and CDR2 SYDVKM. V was clipped by 3 bases and J by 0 bases, with 12 bases between them. This CDR3 has 15 residues. The CDR3 DNA sequence: TGTGCCAGCAGTTTCCGTTTAGTTTCCTCCTACGAGCAGTACTTC. This sequence encodes CASSFRLVSSYEQYF.

This chain joins TRBV7-3 and TRBJ2-1; D call uncertain. This CDR3 has 12 residues. Germline V lookup: CDR1 SGHTA, CDR2 FQGTGA. With 1 base removed from V and 9 bases from J, the gap between germline ends came to 7 bases. The CDR3 DNA sequence: TGTGCCAGCAGCTTAAATGGTCGTGAGCAGTTCTTC. It is translated as CASSLNGREQFF.

The V gene is TRBV9, the J gene TRBJ2-7; the D is unclear. V lost 0 bases, J lost 0 bases, and 7 bases lay in between. The CDR3 has 14 residues. The V gene's germline CDR1 is SGDLS and CDR2 YYNGEE. The CDR3 DNA is TGTGCCAGCAGCGTAGTTGACTCCTCCTACGAGCAGTACTTC. It specifies CASSVVDSSYEQYF.

V and J are TRBV7-8 and TRBJ1-5; D unclear. Germline CDR1 SGHVS, CDR2 FQNEAQ. This CDR3 has 12 residues. Trimming cost V 5 bases and J 6 bases, with 8 bases left between them. The CDR3: CASSPYSQPQHF. The CDR3 nucleotides are TGTGCCAGCAGCCCATACAGTCAGCCCCAGCATTTT. Together with reference TRBV7-8 and TRBJ1-5, the CDR3 gives the full variable domain: GAGVSQSPRYKVAKRGQDVALRCDPISGHVSLFWYQQALGQGPEFLTYFQNEAQLDKSGLPSDRFFAERPEGSVSTLKIQRTQQEDSAVYLCASSPYSQPQHFGDGTRLSIL.

The V call is TRBV7-9, the J call TRBJ2-1, with D unresolved. There are 15 residues in the CDR3. Germline loops: CDR1 SEHNR, CDR2 FQNEAQ (reference sequence). V shed 5 bases and J shed 5 bases, with 16 bases lying between them. The CDR3 region has the DNA TGTGCCAGCAGCAATACCTTAGCAGACAACAATGAGCAGTTCTTC. Amino acids: CASSNTLADNNEQFF.

The rearrangement links TRBV20-1 to TRBJ2-1, with TRBD2 matching 13 bases. CDR3 length: 14 residues. Germline values: CDR1 DFQATT, CDR2 SNEGSKA (reference sequence). J gave up 5 bases and V 5 bases, and 3 bases lay outside the gene matches. The DNA for the CDR3 is TGCAGTGCTTCGACTAGCGGGGGGCACAATGAGCAGTTCTTC. Protein: CSASTSGGHNEQFF.

The rearrangement uses TRBV11-2 and TRBJ1-3, with TRBD1 as a possible D gene (5 bases). The germline V gene encodes CDR1 SGHAT and CDR2 FQNNGV. Trimming removed 5 bases at V and 0 bases at J, with 8 bases between. CDR3 length: 14 amino acids. CDR3 sequence (DNA): TGTGCCAGCAGCGGGGCCCGCTCTGGAAACACCATATATTTT. Translating gives CASSGARSGNTIYF.

The V call is TRBV11-2, the J call TRBJ2-3, with 9 positions matching TRBD2. The length of the CDR3 is 17 residues. V gave up 2 bases and J gave up 8 bases; unmatched junction bases: 14. The germline V gene encodes CDR1 SGHAT and CDR2 FQNNGV. CDR3 loop: CASSLRSLAGTGGTQYF. DNA of the CDR3: TGTGCCAGCAGCTTAAGGTCCCTAGCGGGGACCGGCGGTACGCAGTATTTT.

J is TRBJ1-5 and V is TRBV10-2; 7 positions match TRBD1. The V gene end was trimmed by 6 bases and the J gene end by 3 bases; junction bases not matched to a gene: 5. Germline V gene sequence: CDR1 WSHSY, CDR2 SAAADI. The CDR3 runs 14 residues. This CDR3 is CASRRDSLNQPQHF. The DNA for the CDR3 is TGCGCCAGCAGGCGGGACAGCCTCAATCAGCCCCAGCATTTT.

The sample holds a few counts of this clonotype. V usage is TRBV7-9 and J usage is TRBJ1-1; 7 bases match TRBD1. CDR1 is SEHNR and CDR2 is FQNEAQ in the germline V gene (reference sequence). The CDR3 covers 15 residues. After removal of 5 bases from V and 1 base from J, the junction contained 7 bases not matched to a gene. CDR3 protein: CASSPLTGRNTEAFF. CDR3 coding DNA: TGTGCCAGCAGCCCGTTGACAGGGAGGAACACTGAAGCTTTCTTT.

This clonotype was detected a few times. Compared with germline, one end of the junction differs, possibly owing to a read error. The rearrangement links TRBV27 to TRBJ2-7; D unclear. Germline CDR1 reads MNHEY; CDR2 reads SMNVEV (reference sequence). The CDR3 length is 14 residues. CDR3 nucleotides: TGTGCCAGCAGCTTATACACTGCTCCCTACGAGCAGTACTTC. Its translation: CASSLYTAPYEQYF.

This clonotype was observed a few times. The DNA of the CDR3 is TGTGCCAGCAGTGGGGCAGTCTCCCCCCAGCATTTT. The encoded protein is CASSGAVSPQHF. J is TRBJ1-5 and V is TRBV12-3 or TRBV12-4, with D possibly TRBD1 on 5 matching bases. The V end was cut by 5 bases, the J end by 10 bases, with 12 bases between. CDR3 length: 12 residues.

The V call is TRBV10-3, the J call TRBJ2-2; 14 bases agree with TRBD2. CDR1 and CDR2 (germline): ENHRY, SYGVKD. This CDR3 is built from 20 residues. J lost 0 bases, V lost 2 bases, and 8 bases had no gene match. CDR3: CAISEKGTSGGFANTGELFF. DNA for the CDR3: TGTGCCATCAGTGAGAAAGGGACTAGCGGGGGTTTCGCGAACACCGGGGAGCTGTTTTTT.